This T cell receptor (beta chain) was captured by sequencing in a study of OX40 agonist ivuxolimab in advanced cancers. Study observations and caveats: On average, a greater number of expanded clones characterised CD8+ T cells relative to CD4+.

Patients were ineligible given autoimmune disease history or systemic immunosuppression. Concerning this clone itself: What it binds is not known.

Here immunoSEQ multiplex PCR was the method, and the copy in TCRdb shows in-frame clones only, minus some. The table shows some 70,000 clones, with approximately 90% occurring only once. The CDR3 runs 13 residues. The V gene's germline CDR1 is SGHKS and CDR2 YYEKEE (reference sequence). V lost 1 base to trimming and J lost 5 bases, with 7 bases between them. The starting material was CD4+ or CD8+ T cells sorted from blood, obtained in a trial of the OX40 agonist ivuxolimab. The chain couples TRBV5-5 to TRBJ2-1, with D hard to call. This receptor was identified in an adult with an advanced solid tumor such as melanoma, head and neck, liver or kidney cancer. CDR3 sequence reads: CASSLIQDNEQFF. The CDR3 DNA is TGTGCCAGCAGCTTGATCCAGGACAATGAGCAGTTCTTC.